Detailed here is one TCR beta chain. Enrolment of Seattle patients took place during active infection, and they were followed longitudinally. The sample comes from a study of blood T cell repertoires in COVID-19. Study as a whole: The analysed material was cDNA or gDNA that came from T cells, B-cell-depleted T cells, or PBMCs.

The CDR3 covers 13 residues. V lost 2 bases to trimming and J lost 4 bases, with 8 bases between them. Per the germline V gene, CDR1 is MDHEN and CDR2 is SYDVKM. This table comes from immunoSEQ multiplex PCR, and its TCRdb copy is limited to in-frame clones, with some not included. The data contain about 150,000 clones, roughly 84% of them singletons. The TCR originated in a young man with COVID-19, enrolled during active disease. This sequence joins TRBV28 and TRBJ1-1, with D hard to call. Material: peripheral blood. CDR3 loop: CASSLRWSTEAFF. CDR3 nucleotides: TGTGCCAGCAGTTTAAGGTGGAGCACTGAAGCTTTCTTT.